The text below deals with one T cell receptor beta chain. The antigen it binds to is not known. No base quality information exists; no much larger clone differs at one position. Library method: 5' RACE. The sample was run on an Illumina HiSeq 2000. Template switching introduced a universal primer binding site; the final cDNA contained a unique molecular identifier, enabling accurate counting of TCR cDNA molecules. First-strand cDNA for TCR alpha and beta chains was synthesized from specific primers in the conserved constant-segment region. To control for contamination, every cDNA library was double barcoded, receiving both a SMART-Mk sample barcode and Illumina barcodes. TruSeq adapter sequences along with Illumina sample barcodes were introduced in two successive PCR steps. The Illumina HiSeq platform was used with custom primers to sequence TCR alpha and beta cDNA libraries. Processing in the source paper ran as follows. Raw reads were processed with MiGEC to extract unique molecular identifiers, and MiXCR was used to determine CDR3 positions. For each individual, recombination models were inferred using an EM algorithm with the repgenHMM and IGoR tools. Shared clonotype analysis was performed with the tcR package in R, normalizing sharing by the product of cloneset sizes. To study raw recombination without the effects of thymic and clonal selection, out-of-frame nonproductive sequences were analyzed. The public reads were quality trimmed at Q25 with fastp and then assembled into clones with MiXCR by TCRdb, keeping productive beta chains. Here each entry gathers all rows of one CDR3 protein and keeps the most common genes and DNA. The V and J calls reflect TCRdb's pipeline rather than the authors' work. For this sample there are roughly 480,000 distinct CDR3 sequences; roughly 24% appear just once. 2.5% to 3.5% of the sample lies in the top ten.

The data were obtained in a study of identical twins (dated by TCRdb to 2016 to 2017). About the full investigation: To test whether fetal clonotypes persist, the study used deep sequencing on TCR alpha and beta repertoires from monozygotic twins, unrelated adults of various ages, and cord blood. Replicate twin experiments were performed at different times using different library preparation protocols to rule out contamination. Broader findings and caveats from the paper: A weaker excess of twin sharing was found in beta out-of-frame sequences because the signal-to-noise ratio was lowered by fewer shared sequences. Fewer insertions were carried by abundant cord blood beta clonotypes, a similar but weaker trend appeared in young adult naive repertoires, and no such trend appeared in memory repertoires. Conclusions relied on cross-sectional statistical analysis, since the same donors could not be followed over many years. Recombination models systematically underestimated out-of-frame TCR alpha sharing in monozygotic twins but agreed with sharing between unrelated individuals. Out-of-frame TCR alpha sequences shared between twins showed an excess of low generation-probability sequences compared with coincidental sharing between unrelated individuals. Zero-insertion analyses could be partly confounded by invariant T cells such as MAIT and iNKT, although diverse VJ usage argued against such confounding for most clonotypes.

The CDR3, from cysteine to phenylalanine, totals 15 residues. Of all the DNA, just the CDR3 is kept, 45 bases in frame from base 1. The germline ends are 15 bases apart after V is trimmed by 4 bases and J by 3 bases. For CDR1 and CDR2, the germline V gene lists MNHEY and SVGAGI. Every donor was a healthy Caucasian. The twin cohort consisted of three pairs of female monozygotic twins, all aged about 18 to 30 years. CD4+ and CD8+ T cell populations were isolated with positive isolation kits from Invitrogen. These data are also associated with another study on T cells expressing NK-cell markers. The second study also describes: TCR beta-chain repertoires were profiled in sorted CD3+CD56+NKG2C+, CD3+CD56+NKG2C- and CD3+CD56-NKG2C+ T-cell subsets from fewer than 10 donors. Seven of the eight sequenced donors were HCMV-seropositive and one was HCMV-seronegative. In several experiments an anti-gammadeltaTCR antibody was added to restrict sorting to alphabetaTCR-expressing T cells. In over five donors, the dominant CD3+CD56+NKG2C+ clonotypes were among the top 10 CD8+ clonotypes and accounted for roughly 1.0-8% of CD8+ T cells. Those dominant clonotypes were again the most abundant among CD3+CD56-NKG2C+ cells in a handful of donors, at about 28.3-65%. Whether the expanded NKG2C-expressing T cell clones were specific for HCMV antigens remained unclear. All eight donors whose samples were sequenced were randomly selected healthy volunteers, three of them men and five women. To determine HCMV serostatus, a commercial ELISA kit was used to detect HCMV-specific IgG in serum. MIGEC was used to demultiplex reads and group reads by UMI, and MiTCR was used to assemble and quantify clonotypes. To exclude erroneous sequences, any TCR cDNA sequence not supported by at least two reads was discarded. The tcR package was used for downstream repertoire analysis, with clonotypes matched between fractions based on CDR3 nucleotide sequence plus V segment. VDJmatch was used to annotate antigen specificity against VDJdb, with one amino acid substitution in CDR3 allowed.

The clonotype originates from a woman between 18 and 29 years old in good health. The rearranged chain carries TRBV6-5 and TRBJ1-2, and the D gene may be TRBD1, 6 bases matching. The sample comprised CD4+ T cells sorted from blood. The base sequence is TGTGCCAGCAGTTCCTTGGTGGGGGGCTACTATGGCTACACCTTC. The resulting protein is CASSSLVGGYYGYTF.